The 20 T cell receptor beta chains given below trace back to one sample, sequenced in a study of shared clonotypes between healthy human individuals (dated by TCRdb to about 2020). The library was produced with the immunoSEQ multiplex PCR assay. In TCRdb, the immuneACCESS table is reduced to in-frame sequences with V and J assigned. These tables do not hold every clone; where another copy was compared, an unresolved V gene accounts for under half, and the others remain unexplained. The sample records roughly 1 million clones, around 78% of which are singletons. The biggest ten clones account for approximately 0.5% of the sample. Sequencing used memory CD4+ T cells from PBMCs. The cell subset or site label here, explained by the study, means: CD45RA-negative fraction. Receptors originate from a man aged 18 to 35 in good health. Some clones in this sample may be carry-over from other donors' samples.

Of note for this clone: It may be a read error: a sequence one base away is much more abundant. The same CDR3 is also encoded by other DNA sequences in this sample. This rearrangement joins TRBV5-1 to TRBJ1-4; D is uncertain. The CDR3 extends over 14 amino acids. Trimming shortened V by 0 bases and J by 7 bases, and 10 bases separated the two germline ends. CDR1 SGHRS and CDR2 YFSETQ come from the germline V gene. CDR3 sequence (DNA): TGCGCCAGCAGCTTGGTAGGGAACGGTGAAAAACTGTTTTTT. Amino acids: CASSLVGNGEKLFF.

V usage is TRBV18 and J usage is TRBJ1-4; 7 bases agree with TRBD1. The J segment lost 6 bases and the V segment lost 8 bases, leaving 6 bases of the junction unmatched. This CDR3 contains 13 residues. Germline CDR1 and CDR2: KGHSH and LQKENI. Written as DNA, the CDR3 is TGTGCCAGCCAGACAGGGTTGGATGAAAAACTGTTTTTT. It encodes CASQTGLDEKLFF.

This clone occurred a few times. This rearrangement joins TRBV7-9 to TRBJ1-1; unclear D gene. The CDR3 loop spans 13 amino acids. V lost 5 bases and J lost 4, with 11 bases in between. Germline CDR1 is SEHNR and CDR2 is FQNEAQ (reference sequence). CDR3 sequence: CASSREGGTEAFF. As DNA, the CDR3 is TGTGCCAGCAGCCGAGAAGGTGGCACTGAAGCTTTCTTT.

The chain is built from TRBV12-5 and TRBJ2-5; D ambiguous. This CDR3 region has 10 residues. Trimming took 5 bases from V and 5 from J, leaving 3 bases between them. Germline lookup yields CDR1 LGHNT and CDR2 FRNRAP. Here the CDR3 DNA reads TGTGCTAGTGGTGGGGAGACCCAGTACTTC. Its translation: CASGGETQYF.

This clone was recorded once. This sample includes further DNA sequences coding for the same CDR3. The chain joins TRBV2 to TRBJ2-1, with 7 bases that match TRBD2. The CDR3 totals 15 residues. J lost 3 bases, V lost 4 bases, and 6 bases had no gene match. Germline V gene data show CDR1 as SNHLY and CDR2 as FYNNEI. CDR3 sequence reads: CASSGTGGSYNEQFF. The CDR3 DNA reads as TGTGCCAGCAGTGGGACGGGAGGTAGCTACAATGAGCAGTTCTTC.

The chain carries TRBV28 and TRBJ1-4, with 8 bases identical to TRBD1. V dropped 4 bases and J dropped 2; count of bases not matched to a gene: 9. In germline, CDR1 is MDHEN, CDR2 SYDVKM. CDR3 length: 17 residues. The CDR3 region is CASSSQPGQATNEKLFF. The DNA of the CDR3 is TGTGCCAGCAGTTCTCAACCGGGACAGGCGACTAATGAAAAACTGTTTTTT.

For this clone: In the same sample, other DNA sequences code for this CDR3. The chain is built from TRBV5-1 and TRBJ2-2; the match to TRBD2 covers 7 bases. CDR3 length equals 14 residues. V lost 1 base, J lost 5 bases, and 2 bases stayed unmatched. CDR1 is SGHRS, CDR2 YFSETQ, per germline. As DNA, the CDR3 is TGCGCCAGCAGCTTGACGGGGGGAACCGGGGAGCTGTTTTTT. This encodes CASSLTGGTGELFF.

The J gene is TRBJ2-1, the V gene TRBV7-2, with a weak D call TRBD2 (6 bases). CDR1 and CDR2 from the germline V gene are SGHTA and FQGNSA. The CDR3 length is 15 residues. The V gene lost 5 bases and the J gene lost 2 bases, with 13 bases spanning the gap. The CDR3 DNA sequence: TGTGCCAGCAGCGCGGAGGGGACCCCCTACAATGAGCAGTTCTTC. This gives the protein CASSAEGTPYNEQFF.

This sequence joins TRBV28 and TRBJ1-5; D call uncertain. Germline V gene data show CDR1 as MDHEN and CDR2 as SYDVKM. Trimming pared 6 bases from V and 1 base from J, leaving 16 bases between. This CDR3 region has 16 residues. CDR3 nucleotide sequence: TGTGCCAGCAGCAGCGGGGTAGCAGGCAGCAATCAGCCCCAGCATTTT. Residues: CASSSGVAGSNQPQHF.

The J gene is TRBJ2-2, the V gene TRBV30; possible D gene TRBD1, 7 bases. V lost 7 bases, J lost 8 bases, and 14 bases lay in between. Germline loops: CDR1 GTSNPN, CDR2 SVGIG (reference sequence). This CDR3 spans 12 amino acids. The CDR3 nucleotides read TGTGCCTCCCCAGGGGGGACTGGGGAGCTGTTTTTT. Translating it yields CASPGGTGELFF. The entire variable domain, with the rest obtained from reference TRBV30 and TRBJ2-2, is as follows: SQTIHQWPATLVQPVGSPLSLECTVEGTSNPNLYWYRQAAGRGLQLLFYSVGIGQISSEVPQNLSASRPQDRQFILSSKKLLLSDSGFYLCASPGGTGELFFGEGSRLTVL.

V is TRBV4-1 and J is TRBJ2-4; no clear D gene. CDR3 length: 14 amino acids. Germline CDR1 and CDR2: MGHRA and YSYEKL. The V end was cut by 1 base, the J end by 7 bases, with 11 bases between. CDR3 sequence (DNA): TGCGCCAGCAGCCAAGCCACCCAGGACAACATTCAGTACTTC. This gives the protein CASSQATQDNIQYF.

Concerning this clone itself: The same CDR3 is also encoded by other DNA sequences in this sample. This sequence joins TRBV28 and TRBJ2-5; the D is unclear. The CDR3 extends over 11 amino acids. Germline values: CDR1 MDHEN, CDR2 SYDVKM. V was pared by 5 bases and J by 2 bases, with 3 bases between. Here the CDR3 DNA reads TGTGCCAGCAGTCCGCAAGAGACCCAGTACTTC. Protein sequence: CASSPQETQYF.

This clone was seen once. This sequence joins TRBV2 and TRBJ2-3; TRBD2 agrees at 9 bases. Germline values: CDR1 SNHLY, CDR2 FYNNEI. This CDR3 has 14 amino acids. Losses at the gene ends were 8 bases for V and 7 bases for J; bases not matched to a gene: 10. Here the CDR3 DNA reads TGTGCCAGCGTGCGGGAGGGTCCAGGTAATACGCAGTATTTT. It is translated as CASVREGPGNTQYF. Based on the CDR3 plus reference TRBV2 and TRBJ2-3, the full variable domain is EPEVTQTPSHQVTQMGQEVILRCVPISNHLYFYWYRQILGQKVEFLVSFYNNEISEKSEIFDDQFSVERPDGSNFTLKIRSTKLEDSAMYFCASVREGPGNTQYFGPGTRLTVL.

The chain's CDR3 is CASTTGQGGEAFF. CDR3 DNA sequence: TGTGCCAGCACCACCGGACAGGGCGGTGAAGCTTTCTTT. This rearrangement joins TRBV28 to TRBJ1-1, with 8 bases lining up with TRBD1. The CDR3 runs 13 residues. Germline loops: CDR1 MDHEN, CDR2 SYDVKM. V lost 7 bases to trimming and J lost 7 bases; unmatched junction nucleotides: 8.

V usage is TRBV7-6 and J usage is TRBJ2-7; weak D call: TRBD2 (5 bases). There are 14 residues in the CDR3. Germline V gene sequence: CDR1 SGHVS, CDR2 FNYEAQ. V was trimmed by 4 bases and J by 6 bases, leaving 16 bases between them. DNA for the CDR3: TGTGCCAGCAGCTCCCAACTAGATAGTAGCGAGCAGTACTTC. This codes for CASSSQLDSSEQYF.

To note about this clone: This same CDR3 is encoded by further DNA sequences in the sample. The CDR3 is CSARRDREAFF. CDR3 DNA sequence: TGCAGTGCCCGGCGAGATAGGGAGGCTTTCTTT. This chain joins TRBV20-1 and TRBJ1-1; D is unresolved. Germline V gives CDR1 DFQATT, CDR2 SNEGSKA (reference sequence). The CDR3 covers 11 residues. Trimming pared 6 bases from V and 11 bases from J, leaving 16 bases between.

The chain is built from TRBV2 and TRBJ1-4, with D unresolved. Trimming left V 6 bases short and J 0 bases short, with 26 bases between. CDR1 and CDR2 from the germline V gene are SNHLY and FYNNEI. The CDR3 length is 20 residues. This CDR3 is CASRSQRPDFIPATNEKLFF. The CDR3 DNA follows: TGTGCCAGCAGATCTCAACGGCCAGACTTCATACCTGCAACTAATGAAAAACTGTTTTTT.

As to this clone: A read error may produce the germline difference seen at one junction end. The chain joins TRBV11-3 to TRBJ2-7; D gene ambiguous. This CDR3 spans 13 amino acids. Germline CDR1 SGHNT, CDR2 YENEEA. The CDR3 here is CASSLEGTYEQYF. CDR3 nucleotide sequence: TGTGCCAGCAGCCTAGAAGGCACCTACGAGCAGTACTTC.

The chain recombines TRBV7-2 with TRBJ2-1; TRBD2 agrees at 14 bases. Germline V gene sequence: CDR1 SGHTA, CDR2 FQGNSA. V gave up 3 bases and J gave up 3 bases; unmatched junction bases: 4. The CDR3 is made up of 17 amino acids. CDR3 protein: CASSFSGTSGSYNEQFF. The CDR3 region has the DNA TGTGCCAGCAGCTTCTCCGGGACTAGCGGGAGCTACAATGAGCAGTTCTTC.

The gene calls are TRBV6-1 and TRBJ2-7; TRBD2 agrees at 10 bases. In germline, CDR1 is MNHNS, CDR2 SASEGT. With V trimmed by 4 bases and J by 2 bases, 5 bases remained unmatched. This CDR3 region has 15 residues. CDR3 in DNA: TGTGCCAGCAGTGTTGTAACTAGCGGGACCTACGAGCAGTACTTC. Its protein product is CASSVVTSGTYEQYF.